This is a list of T cell receptor beta chains from one sample in a study of cytomegalovirus exposure and HLA in healthy donors. Some clones are missing from TCRdb's copy, which holds only in-frame ones; the method was immunoSEQ multiplex PCR. Counted here are 200,000 to 250,000 clones, around 90% occurring once; the ten biggest clones make up around 3%. Sequencing was carried out using PBMCs. The receptors were gathered from a woman aged 18-29 years in good health and CMV-seronegative. CDR3s include the opening cysteine and the closing phenylalanine or tryptophan. A D gene is named only where the DNA matches it firmly.

TRBD2 | TRBJ2-7 | TRBV5-5 | TGTGCCAGCAGCTTGGTGGGACTAGCGGGAGCGAGGCAGTACTTC | CASSLVGLAGARQYF
TRBD1 | TRBJ2-1 | TRBV9 | TGTGCCAGCAGCGTATATATGAAATCCGGGACAGGGGTGGACAATGAGCAGTTCTTC | CASSVYMKSGTGVDNEQFF
- | TRBJ2-3 | TRBV6-5 | TGTGCCAGCAGTTACTCGGGCTCCACAGATACGCAGTATTTT | CASSYSGSTDTQYF
- | TRBJ2-7 | TRBV5-1 | TGCGCCAGCAGCTTGGCCGGTCGGGACAACTACGAGCAGTACTTC | CASSLAGRDNYEQYF
- | TRBJ2-7 | TRBV5-1 | TGCGCCAGCAGCTCCAATGCGGGCCACGAGCAGTACTTC | CASSSNAGHEQYF
- | TRBJ2-5 | TRBV27 | TGTGCCAGCAGTAACCGACAGGATTGGCAGTACTTC | CASSNRQDWQYF
TRBD1 | TRBJ2-7 | TRBV7-2 | TGTGCCAGCAGCTTAGAGACAGGGCTGCAGTACTTC | CASSLETGLQYF
- | TRBJ2-2 | TRBV28 | TGTGCCAGCAGTTTCGCTAGCGTGAACACCGGGGAGCTGTTTTTT | CASSFASVNTGELFF
- | TRBJ2-1 | TRBV7-8 | TGTGCCAGCAGCTTAGGAGGGGAGGTCAATGAGCAGTTCTTC | CASSLGGEVNEQFF
- | TRBJ1-2 | TRBV15 | TGTGCCACCAGCAGCTTCCCTAGAGACTATGGCTACACCTTC | CATSSFPRDYGYTF
- | TRBJ1-3 | TRBV5-6 | TGTGCCAGCAGCTGGTCCCTCTGGCCTGGAAACACCATATATTTT | CASSWSLWPGNTIYF
- | TRBJ1-2 | TRBV11-2 | TGTGCCAGCAGCTCACCAAGGAGGGCTCCTAACTATGGCTACACCTTC | CASSSPRRAPNYGYTF
TRBD2 | TRBJ2-7 | TRBV10-3 | TGTGCCATCAGTAAACTAGCGGTCAACTACGAGCAGTACTTC | CAISKLAVNYEQYF
- | TRBJ2-1 | TRBV5-1 | TGCGCCAGCAGCTTCAGGGTTGGCAATGAGCAGTTCTTC | CASSFRVGNEQFF
- | TRBJ2-7 | TRBV29-1 | TGCAGCGCCATGGACACTCGCGCCCCAGGCGAGCAGTACTTC | CSAMDTRAPGEQYF
- | TRBJ2-1 | TRBV10-1 | TGCGCCAGCAGTGAGTCCCGAAGGCGGGGTGAGCAGTTCTTC | CASSESRRRGEQFF
TRBD1 | TRBJ2-5 | TRBV7-9 | TGTGCCAGCAGCTGGACAGGGGGAGAGACCCAGTACTTC | CASSWTGGETQYF
- | TRBJ2-1 | TRBV27 | TGTGCCAGCAGTCCCCGACAAACAGGATACAATGAGCAGTTCTTC | CASSPRQTGYNEQFF
TRBD1 | TRBJ1-3 | TRBV5-1 | TGCGCCAGCAGCTTGGAGGGGGCGCGAGGAAACACCATATATTTT | CASSLEGARGNTIYF
- | TRBJ2-1 | TRBV6-1 | TGTGCCAGCAGTAGTTCGCTAGCTCAGCAGCAGTTCTTC | CASSSSLAQQQFF
- | TRBJ1-5 | TRBV28 | TGTGCCAGCACGGAGGGGTTAATCAACCAGCCCCAGCATTTT | CASTEGLINQPQHF
- | TRBJ2-5 | TRBV2 | TGTGCCAGCAGTAGGGGTCGGCTAGAAGAGACCCAGTACTTC | CASSRGRLEETQYF